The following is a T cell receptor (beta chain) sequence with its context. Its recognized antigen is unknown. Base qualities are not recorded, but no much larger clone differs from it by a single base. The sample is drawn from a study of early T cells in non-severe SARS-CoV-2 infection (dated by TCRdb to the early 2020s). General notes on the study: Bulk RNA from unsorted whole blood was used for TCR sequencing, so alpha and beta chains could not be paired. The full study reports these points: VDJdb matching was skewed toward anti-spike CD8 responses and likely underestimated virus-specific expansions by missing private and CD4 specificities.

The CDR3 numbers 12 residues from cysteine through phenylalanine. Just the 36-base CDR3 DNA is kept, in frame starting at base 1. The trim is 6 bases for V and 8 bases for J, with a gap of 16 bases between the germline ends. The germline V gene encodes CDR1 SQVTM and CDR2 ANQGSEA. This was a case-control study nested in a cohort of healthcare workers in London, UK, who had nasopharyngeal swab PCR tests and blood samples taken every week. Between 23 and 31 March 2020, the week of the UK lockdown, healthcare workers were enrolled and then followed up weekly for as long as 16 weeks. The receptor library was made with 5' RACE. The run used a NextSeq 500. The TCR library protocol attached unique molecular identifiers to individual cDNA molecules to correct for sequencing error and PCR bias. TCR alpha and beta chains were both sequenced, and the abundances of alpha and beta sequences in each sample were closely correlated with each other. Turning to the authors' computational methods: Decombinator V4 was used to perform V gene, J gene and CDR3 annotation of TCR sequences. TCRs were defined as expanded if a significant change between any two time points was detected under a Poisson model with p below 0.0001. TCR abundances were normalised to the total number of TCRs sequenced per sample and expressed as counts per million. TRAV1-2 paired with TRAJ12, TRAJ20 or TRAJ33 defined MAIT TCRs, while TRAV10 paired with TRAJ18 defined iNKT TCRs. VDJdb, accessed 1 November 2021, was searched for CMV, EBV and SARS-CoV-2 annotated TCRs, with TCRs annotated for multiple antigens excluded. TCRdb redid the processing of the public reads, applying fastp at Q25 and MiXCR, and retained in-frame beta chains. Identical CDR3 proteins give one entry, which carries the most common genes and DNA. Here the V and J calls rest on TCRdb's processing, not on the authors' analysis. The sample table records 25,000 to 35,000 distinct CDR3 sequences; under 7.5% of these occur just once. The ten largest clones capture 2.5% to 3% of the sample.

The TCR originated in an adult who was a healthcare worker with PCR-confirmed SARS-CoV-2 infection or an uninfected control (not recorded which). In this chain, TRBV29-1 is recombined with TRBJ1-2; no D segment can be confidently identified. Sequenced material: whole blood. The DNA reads TGCAGCGTCGTCGACATCTTAGAGGGCTACACCTTC. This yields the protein CSVVDILEGYTF.